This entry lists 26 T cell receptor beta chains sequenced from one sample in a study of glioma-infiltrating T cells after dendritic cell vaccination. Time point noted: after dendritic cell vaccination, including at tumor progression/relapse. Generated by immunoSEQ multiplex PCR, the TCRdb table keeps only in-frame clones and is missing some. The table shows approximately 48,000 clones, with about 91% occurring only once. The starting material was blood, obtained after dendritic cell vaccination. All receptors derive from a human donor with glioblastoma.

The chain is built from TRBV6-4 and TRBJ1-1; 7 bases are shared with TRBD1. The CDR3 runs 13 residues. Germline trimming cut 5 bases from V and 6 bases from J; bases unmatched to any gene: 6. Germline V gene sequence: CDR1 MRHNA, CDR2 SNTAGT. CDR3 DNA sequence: TGTGCCAGCAGTCAGGACAGGCTCTCTGAAGCTTTCTTT. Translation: CASSQDRLSEAFF.

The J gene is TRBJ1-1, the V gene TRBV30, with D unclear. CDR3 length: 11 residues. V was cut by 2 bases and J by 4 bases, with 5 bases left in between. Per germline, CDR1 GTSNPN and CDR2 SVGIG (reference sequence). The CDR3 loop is CAWSPGTEAFF. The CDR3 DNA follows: TGTGCCTGGAGTCCGGGCACTGAAGCTTTCTTT. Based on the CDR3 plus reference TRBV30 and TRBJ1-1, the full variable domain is SQTIHQWPATLVQPVGSPLSLECTVEGTSNPNLYWYRQAAGRGLQLLFYSVGIGQISSEVPQNLSASRPQDRQFILSSKKLLLSDSGFYLCAWSPGTEAFFGQGTRLTVV.

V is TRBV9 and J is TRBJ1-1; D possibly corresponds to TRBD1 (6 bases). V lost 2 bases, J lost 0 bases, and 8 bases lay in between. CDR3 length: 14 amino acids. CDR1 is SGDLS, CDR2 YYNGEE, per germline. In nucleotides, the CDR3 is TGTGCCAGCAGCGTCGCAGGGGTGAACACTGAAGCTTTCTTT. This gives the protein CASSVAGVNTEAFF.

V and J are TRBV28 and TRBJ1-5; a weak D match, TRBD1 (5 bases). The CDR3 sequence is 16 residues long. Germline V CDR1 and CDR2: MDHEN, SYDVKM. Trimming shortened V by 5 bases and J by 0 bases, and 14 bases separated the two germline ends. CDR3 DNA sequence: TGTGCCAGCAGTCTTCCAGGGCGTAATAGCAATCAGCCCCAGCATTTT. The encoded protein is CASSLPGRNSNQPQHF.

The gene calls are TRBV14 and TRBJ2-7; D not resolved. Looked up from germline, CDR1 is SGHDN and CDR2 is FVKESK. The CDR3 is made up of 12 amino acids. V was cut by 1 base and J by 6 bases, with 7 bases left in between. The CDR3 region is CASSQVATEQYF. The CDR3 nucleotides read TGTGCCAGCAGCCAAGTAGCTACCGAGCAGTACTTC.

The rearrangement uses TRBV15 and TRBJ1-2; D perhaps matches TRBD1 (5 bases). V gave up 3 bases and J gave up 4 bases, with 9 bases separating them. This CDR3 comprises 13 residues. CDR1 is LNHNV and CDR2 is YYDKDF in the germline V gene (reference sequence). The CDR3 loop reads CATSRQGAYGYTF. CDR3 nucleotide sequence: TGTGCCACCAGCAGGCAAGGGGCCTATGGCTACACCTTC.

CDR3 DNA: TGTGCCAGCAGCTTGACAGGGGGCTCCTACGAGCAGTACTTC. Translating it yields CASSLTGGSYEQYF. This chain connects TRBV7-9 to TRBJ2-7, with 9 bases aligning to TRBD1. CDR1 is SEHNR and CDR2 is FQNEAQ in the germline V gene (reference sequence). Germline trimming cut 3 bases from V and 0 bases from J; bases unmatched to any gene: 0. This CDR3 spans 14 amino acids.

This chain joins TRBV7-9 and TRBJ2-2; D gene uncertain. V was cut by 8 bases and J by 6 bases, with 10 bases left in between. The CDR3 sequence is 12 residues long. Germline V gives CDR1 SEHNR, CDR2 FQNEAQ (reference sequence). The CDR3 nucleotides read TGTGCCAGCGTGGCTGGTCCCGGGGAGCTGTTTTTT. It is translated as CASVAGPGELFF.

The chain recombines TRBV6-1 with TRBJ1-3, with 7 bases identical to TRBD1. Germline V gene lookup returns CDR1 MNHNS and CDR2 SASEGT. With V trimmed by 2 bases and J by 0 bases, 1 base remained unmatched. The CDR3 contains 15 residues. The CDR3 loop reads CASSEQGGSGNTIYF. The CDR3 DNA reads TGTGCCAGCAGTGAACAGGGGGGCTCTGGAAACACCATATATTTT.

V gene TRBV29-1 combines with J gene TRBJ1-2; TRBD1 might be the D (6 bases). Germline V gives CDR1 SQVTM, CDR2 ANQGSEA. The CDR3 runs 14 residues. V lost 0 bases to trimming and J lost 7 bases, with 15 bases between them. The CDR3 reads CSVEETQGKVGYTF. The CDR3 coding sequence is TGCAGCGTTGAAGAAACACAGGGAAAGGTTGGCTACACCTTC.

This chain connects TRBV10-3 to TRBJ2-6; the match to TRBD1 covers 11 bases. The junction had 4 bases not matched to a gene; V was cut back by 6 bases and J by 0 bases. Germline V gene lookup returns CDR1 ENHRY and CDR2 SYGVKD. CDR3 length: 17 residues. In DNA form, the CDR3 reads TGTGCCATCAGGGGACAGGGGGAAAGCTCTGGGGCCAACGTCCTGACTTTC. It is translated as CAIRGQGESSGANVLTF.

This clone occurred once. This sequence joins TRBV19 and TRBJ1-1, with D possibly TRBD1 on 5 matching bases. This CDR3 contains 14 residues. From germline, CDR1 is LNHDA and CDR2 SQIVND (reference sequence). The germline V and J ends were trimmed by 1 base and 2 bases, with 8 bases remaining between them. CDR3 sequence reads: CASSIVGGNTEAFF. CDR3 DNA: TGTGCCAGTAGTATAGTCGGGGGTAACACTGAAGCTTTCTTT.

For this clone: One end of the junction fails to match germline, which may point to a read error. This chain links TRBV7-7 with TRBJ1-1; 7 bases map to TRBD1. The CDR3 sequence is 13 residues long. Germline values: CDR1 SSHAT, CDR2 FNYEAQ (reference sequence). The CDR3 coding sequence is TGTGCTAGCAGCCGGGACAGGAACACTGAAGCTTTCTTT. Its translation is CASSRDRNTEAFF.

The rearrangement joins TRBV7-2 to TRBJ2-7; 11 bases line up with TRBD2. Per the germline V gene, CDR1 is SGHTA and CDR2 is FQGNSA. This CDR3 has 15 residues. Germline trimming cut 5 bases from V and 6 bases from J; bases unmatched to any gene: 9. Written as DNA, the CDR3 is TGTGCCAGCAGCACCGCCGGGACTAGCGGCGGCGAGCAGTACTTC. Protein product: CASSTAGTSGGEQYF.

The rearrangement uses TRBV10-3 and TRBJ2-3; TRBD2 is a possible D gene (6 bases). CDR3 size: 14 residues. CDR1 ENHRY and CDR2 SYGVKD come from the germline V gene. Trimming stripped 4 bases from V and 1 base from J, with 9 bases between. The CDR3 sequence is CAISGAGGTDTQYF. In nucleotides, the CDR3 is TGTGCCATCAGTGGAGCGGGCGGCACAGATACGCAGTATTTT.

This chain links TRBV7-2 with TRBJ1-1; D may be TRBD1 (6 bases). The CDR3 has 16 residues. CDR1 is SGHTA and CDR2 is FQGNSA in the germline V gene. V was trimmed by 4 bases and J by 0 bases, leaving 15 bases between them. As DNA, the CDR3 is TGTGCCAGCAGCTCCCGAGGGGGTATAGTGAACACTGAAGCTTTCTTT. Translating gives CASSSRGGIVNTEAFF.

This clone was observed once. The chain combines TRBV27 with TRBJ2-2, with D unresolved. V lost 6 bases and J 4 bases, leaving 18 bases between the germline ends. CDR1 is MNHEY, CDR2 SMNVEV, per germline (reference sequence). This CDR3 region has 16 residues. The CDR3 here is CASSSPTRTGTGELFF. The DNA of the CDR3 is TGTGCCAGCAGCTCCCCGACCCGAACGGGCACCGGGGAGCTGTTTTTT.

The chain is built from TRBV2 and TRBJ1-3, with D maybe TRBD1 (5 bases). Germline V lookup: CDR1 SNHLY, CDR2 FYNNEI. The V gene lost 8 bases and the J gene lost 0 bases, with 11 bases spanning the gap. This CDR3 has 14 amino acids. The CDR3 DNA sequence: TGTGCCAGCGGCGTGGGGCTCTCTGGAAACACCATATATTTT. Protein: CASGVGLSGNTIYF.

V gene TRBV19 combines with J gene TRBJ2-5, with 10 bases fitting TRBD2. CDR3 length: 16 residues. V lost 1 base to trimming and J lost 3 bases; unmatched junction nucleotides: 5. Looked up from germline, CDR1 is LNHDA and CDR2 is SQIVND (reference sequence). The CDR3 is CASSIGLAGPKETQYF. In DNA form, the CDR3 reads TGTGCCAGTAGTATAGGACTAGCGGGTCCCAAAGAGACCCAGTACTTC.

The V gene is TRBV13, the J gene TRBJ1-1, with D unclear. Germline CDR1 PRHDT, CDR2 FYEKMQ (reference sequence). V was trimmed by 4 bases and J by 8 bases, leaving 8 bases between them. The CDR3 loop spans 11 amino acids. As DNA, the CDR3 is TGTGCCAGCAGCTCACTTCCCGAAGCTTTCTTT. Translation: CASSSLPEAFF.

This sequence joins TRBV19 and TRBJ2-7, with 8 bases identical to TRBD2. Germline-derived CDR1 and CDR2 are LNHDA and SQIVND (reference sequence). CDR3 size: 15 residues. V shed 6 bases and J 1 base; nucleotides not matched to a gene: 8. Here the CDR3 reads CASSPSGSNSYEQYF. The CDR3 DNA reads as TGTGCCAGTAGCCCAAGCGGGAGTAATTCCTACGAGCAGTACTTC. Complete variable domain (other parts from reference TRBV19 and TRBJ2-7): DGGITQSPKYLFRKEGQNVTLSCEQNLNHDAMYWYRQDPGQGLRLIYYSQIVNDFQKGDIAEGYSVSREKKESFPLTVTSAQKNPTAFYLCASSPSGSNSYEQYFGPGTRLTVT.

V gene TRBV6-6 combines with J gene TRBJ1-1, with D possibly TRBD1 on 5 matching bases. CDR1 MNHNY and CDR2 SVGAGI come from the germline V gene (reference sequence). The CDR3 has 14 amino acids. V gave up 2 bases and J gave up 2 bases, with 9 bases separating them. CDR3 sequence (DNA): TGTGCCAGCAGTTACGACAGCAGCAACACTGAAGCTTTCTTT. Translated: CASSYDSSNTEAFF.

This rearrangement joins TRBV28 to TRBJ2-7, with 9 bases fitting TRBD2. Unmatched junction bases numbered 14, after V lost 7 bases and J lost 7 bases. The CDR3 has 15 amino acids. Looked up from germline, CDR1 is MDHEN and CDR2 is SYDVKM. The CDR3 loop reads CASKQRLAEGSEQYF. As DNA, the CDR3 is TGTGCCAGCAAACAAAGACTAGCGGAAGGCTCGGAGCAGTACTTC.

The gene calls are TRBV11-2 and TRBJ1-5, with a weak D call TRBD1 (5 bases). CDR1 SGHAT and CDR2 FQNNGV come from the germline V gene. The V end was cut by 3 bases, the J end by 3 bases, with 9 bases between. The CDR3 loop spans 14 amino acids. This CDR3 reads CASSLGQNNQPQHF. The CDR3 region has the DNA TGTGCCAGCAGCTTGGGGCAGAACAATCAGCCCCAGCATTTT.

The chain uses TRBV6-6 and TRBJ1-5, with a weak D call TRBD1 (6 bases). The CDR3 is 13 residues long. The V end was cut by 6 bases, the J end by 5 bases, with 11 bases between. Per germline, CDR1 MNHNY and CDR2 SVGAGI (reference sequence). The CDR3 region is CASRRPGDQPQHF. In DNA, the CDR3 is TGTGCCAGCAGAAGGCCAGGGGATCAGCCCCAGCATTTT.

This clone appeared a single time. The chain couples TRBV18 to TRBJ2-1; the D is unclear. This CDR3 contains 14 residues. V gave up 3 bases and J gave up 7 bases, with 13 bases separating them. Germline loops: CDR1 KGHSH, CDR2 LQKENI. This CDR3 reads CASSPGPGRNEQFF. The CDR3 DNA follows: TGTGCCAGCTCACCTGGTCCCGGCAGGAATGAGCAGTTCTTC. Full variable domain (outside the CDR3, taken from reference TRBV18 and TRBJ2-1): NAGVMQNPRHLVRRRGQEARLRCSPMKGHSHVYWYRQLPEEGLKFMVYLQKENIIDESGMPKERFSAEFPKEGPSILRIQQVVRGDSAAYFCASSPGPGRNEQFFGPGTRLTVL.